This TCR beta chain was observed in a study of T cells in Graves' hyperthyroidism and ophthalmopathy. Ten or more counts support this clonotype. Germline lookup yields CDR1 MNHEY and CDR2 SMNVEV (reference sequence). The CDR3 is 17 residues long. V lost 6 bases to trimming and J lost 0 bases; unmatched junction nucleotides: 6. TCR beta CDR3 regions were amplified from RNA. A set of HTBI primers served as the primers for a first-round RT-PCR of the TCR CDR3. Each CDR3 protein is one row after TCRdb ran MiXCR on the multiplex PCR reads. This sample carries 400,000 to 500,000 distinct CDR3 sequences, around 13% of them seen once, and the ten largest clones take approximately 5.8%. The authors took PBMCs from 10 ml fresh peripheral blood.

The source is a woman younger than 30 with Graves' hyperthyroidism. The genes are TRBV27 and TRBJ2-6, with TRBD1 identical over 9 bases. Sequencing was performed on blood. The CDR3 is CASSEDRGISGANVLTF. The CDR3 region has the DNA TGTGCCAGCAGCGAGGACAGGGGCATCTCTGGGGCCAACGTCCTGACTTTC.